What follows are 32 T cell receptor beta chains derived from one specimen sequenced in a study of vaccination effects on CD4 cells after COVID-19. Sequencing was performed with immunoSEQ multiplex PCR; in TCRdb, only in-frame clones are kept and a portion is missing. The data show 25,000 to 35,000 clones, 70% to 85% seen once. ViraFEST used viral peptide pools to expand antigen-specific CD4+ T cells before sequencing. Culturing for about ten days preceded CD4+ T cell isolation. Infection dated between March and December 2020, before the Alpha, Beta and Delta variants reached the United States. No antigen has been assigned to these receptors. Sample: CD4+ T cells from PBMCs cultured with a peptide pool, taken before COVID-19 vaccination. These receptors all stem from a human donor who had a prior SARS-CoV-2 infection.

The chain carries TRBV7-2 and TRBJ2-7; D perhaps matches TRBD2 (7 bases). CDR3 length: 16 amino acids. The ends were cut back, 4 bases at V and 1 base at J, with 17 bases in the middle. Germline CDR1 reads SGHTA; CDR2 reads FQGNSA. The CDR3: CASSWGRGRLSYEQYF. CDR3 DNA: TGTGCCAGCAGCTGGGGGCGGGGGAGACTTTCCTACGAGCAGTACTTC.

V usage is TRBV12-3 or TRBV12-4 and J usage is TRBJ1-2; D is uncertain. The V and J ends lost 6 bases and 2 bases respectively, with 10 bases between them. The CDR3 has 13 amino acids. The CDR3 DNA reads as TGTGCCAGCAGCCCGACCGGCAACTATGGCTACACCTTC. Amino acids: CASSPTGNYGYTF.

The chain is built from TRBV2 and TRBJ1-1; D gene uncertain. CDR1 is SNHLY and CDR2 is FYNNEI in the germline V gene. V was pared by 3 bases and J by 4 bases, with 3 bases between. This CDR3 spans 11 amino acids. This chain's CDR3 is CASSDGTEAFF. CDR3 bases: TGTGCCAGCAGTGATGGCACTGAAGCTTTCTTT. The complete variable domain, with remaining parts taken from reference TRBV2 and TRBJ1-1, reads EPEVTQTPSHQVTQMGQEVILRCVPISNHLYFYWYRQILGQKVEFLVSFYNNEISEKSEIFDDQFSVERPDGSNFTLKIRSTKLEDSAMYFCASSDGTEAFFGQGTRLTVV.

This clone occurred a few times. The rearrangement uses TRBV20-1 and TRBJ1-1, with D hard to call. V was shortened by 6 bases and J by 0 bases, with 5 bases between the two germline ends. This CDR3 is built from 11 residues. CDR1 DFQATT and CDR2 SNEGSKA come from the germline V gene (reference sequence). Here the CDR3 reads CSAPLNTEAFF. CDR3 bases: TGCAGTGCCCCCTTGAACACTGAAGCTTTCTTT.

CDR3 sequence: CSVSGGGSSGANVLTF. The CDR3 bases are TGCAGCGTCTCAGGCGGGGGAAGCTCTGGGGCCAACGTCCTGACTTTC. This sequence joins TRBV29-1 and TRBJ2-6; TRBD2 agrees at 7 bases. Trimming removed 6 bases from V and 0 bases from J; junction bases left unmatched: 8. This CDR3 is 16 amino acids long. CDR1 and CDR2 from the germline V gene are SQVTM and ANQGSEA.

The chain couples TRBV11-3 to TRBJ2-5; D is unclear. The CDR3 length is 12 residues. Germline V lookup: CDR1 SGHNT, CDR2 YENEEA. The V and J ends lost 1 base and 7 bases respectively, with 7 bases between them. CDR3 in DNA: TGTGCCAGCAGCTTAGGAAAGGGGACCCAGTACTTC. Its protein product is CASSLGKGTQYF.

The V gene is TRBV5-1, the J gene TRBJ1-1, with TRBD1 as a possible D gene (6 bases). V was pared by 0 bases and J by 2 bases, with 11 bases between. The CDR3 spans 15 residues. Germline CDR1 reads SGHRS; CDR2 reads YFSETQ. CDR3 DNA sequence: TGCGCCAGCAGCTTGGTAACGACAGGCAACACTGAAGCTTTCTTT. This sequence encodes CASSLVTTGNTEAFF.

J is TRBJ2-7 and V is TRBV5-4; 8 nucleotides align to TRBD1. Trimming cost V 0 bases and J 4 bases; bases outside gene matches: 9. From germline, CDR1 is SGHNT and CDR2 YYREEE (reference sequence). The CDR3 is made up of 16 amino acids. CDR3 coding DNA: TGTGCCAGCAGCTTGGGCCAGGGGGCTCTCTTGTACGAGCAGTACTTC. This sequence encodes CASSLGQGALLYEQYF.

The J gene is TRBJ1-2, the V gene TRBV18; 11 bases line up with TRBD1. V lost 3 bases and J lost 7; bases outside the gene matches: 10. This CDR3 region has 16 residues. In germline, CDR1 is KGHSH, CDR2 LQKENI. CDR3 in DNA: TGTGCCAGCTCACCTCCTCGGGACAGGGGGGTCAGTGGCTACACCTTC. It is translated as CASSPPRDRGVSGYTF.

This clone was observed at least ten times. V is TRBV9 and J is TRBJ1-2; D call uncertain. Trimming left V 3 bases short and J 0 bases short, with 12 bases between. Germline-derived CDR1 and CDR2 are SGDLS and YYNGEE. The CDR3 consists of 15 residues. The DNA for the CDR3 is TGTGCCAGCAGCGCATCACAGATTACTAACTATGGCTACACCTTC. It translates to CASSASQITNYGYTF.

J is TRBJ2-3 and V is TRBV28, with TRBD1 as a possible D gene (6 bases). Germline V gene lookup returns CDR1 MDHEN and CDR2 SYDVKM. The V end lost 6 bases, the J end lost 0 bases, and 19 bases lay between the germline ends. The CDR3 is made up of 17 amino acids. This CDR3 reads CASSSTLTGVSTDTQYF. CDR3 coding DNA: TGTGCCAGCAGCTCGACCCTGACAGGCGTTAGCACAGATACGCAGTATTTT.

This chain joins TRBV5-6 and TRBJ1-3; D gene uncertain. The germline V gene encodes CDR1 SGHDT and CDR2 YYEEEE. The CDR3 loop spans 14 amino acids. The V end lost 0 bases, the J end lost 5 bases, and 9 bases lay between the germline ends. The CDR3 sequence: CASSLERGRNTIYF. The CDR3 DNA reads TGTGCCAGCAGCTTGGAACGAGGTCGAAACACCATATATTTT. Using reference TRBV5-6 and TRBJ1-3 for the parts outside the CDR3, the full variable domain is DAGVTQSPTHLIKTRGQQVTLRCSPKSGHDTVSWYQQALGQGPQFIFQYYEEEERQRGNFPDRFSGHQFPNYSSELNVNALLLGDSALYLCASSLERGRNTIYFGEGSWLTVV.

This clone was detected only a few times. V is TRBV27 and J is TRBJ1-3; 9 bases are shared with TRBD1. Germline V gives CDR1 MNHEY, CDR2 SMNVEV (reference sequence). This CDR3 has 16 residues. The V segment lost 8 bases and the J segment 4 bases; nucleotides outside the gene matches: 12. The CDR3 DNA sequence: TGTGCCAGCGGAAATACAGGGGGCAGGGACGGAAACACCATATATTTT. Translated, it gives CASGNTGGRDGNTIYF.

In this sample, this clone turned up a few times. One junction end disagrees with the germline gene, perhaps due to a read error. The chain joins TRBV18 to TRBJ2-3; 8 bases are a match to TRBD2. This CDR3 has 16 residues. The germline CDR1 and CDR2 sequences are KGHSH and LQKENI. The DNA for the CDR3 is TGTGCCAGCTCACCGGGGAGCGGGAGAGGCACTGATACGCAGTATTTT. It encodes CASSPGSGRGTDTQYF.

The chain uses TRBV2 and TRBJ1-1; 8 nucleotides align to TRBD1. J lost 11 bases, V lost 6 bases, and 11 bases had no gene match. Germline V gives CDR1 SNHLY, CDR2 FYNNEI. This CDR3 contains 13 residues. For the CDR3, the DNA is TGTGCCAGCAGGGAGGACAGGGTAGGGAGTGCTTTCTTT. Translating it yields CASREDRVGSAFF.

This clone turned up a few times. The chain carries TRBV7-2 and TRBJ1-5, with a possible D match to TRBD1 (6 bases). Deletions cut 1 base from V and 2 bases from J, with 12 bases between. This CDR3 has 16 residues. The V gene's germline CDR1 is SGHTA and CDR2 FQGNSA. In nucleotides, the CDR3 is TGTGCCAGCAGCTTAGAGGGGGTCTGGGGCAATCAGCCCCAGCATTTT. This sequence encodes CASSLEGVWGNQPQHF.

The chain is built from TRBV7-9 and TRBJ1-3; the D is unclear. The germline V gene has CDR1 SEHNR and CDR2 FQNEAQ (reference sequence). Deletions cut 7 bases from V and 9 bases from J, with 13 bases between. The CDR3 runs 12 residues. In nucleotides, the CDR3 is TGTGCCAGCACCCTGAGCTTCGGCACCATATATTTT. It translates to CASTLSFGTIYF. The variable domain in full, with the rest retrieved from reference TRBV7-9 and TRBJ1-3, is DTGVSQNPRHKITKRGQNVTFRCDPISEHNRLYWYRQTLGQGPEFLTYFQNEAQLEKSRLLSDRFSAERPKGSFSTLEIQRTEQGDSAMYLCASTLSFGTIYFGEGSWLTVV.

This chain links TRBV4-1 with TRBJ1-3; a possible D gene is TRBD1 (5 bases). The germline V gene encodes CDR1 MGHRA and CDR2 YSYEKL. The CDR3 runs 15 residues. V was cut by 4 bases and J by 4 bases, with 14 bases left in between. The CDR3 DNA follows: TGCGCCAGCAGCCGCCCGACAGTTACAGGAAACACCATATATTTT. It specifies CASSRPTVTGNTIYF.

This chain links TRBV27 with TRBJ2-7; 12 nucleotides align to TRBD2. This CDR3 has 14 amino acids. V lost 6 bases and J lost 0; bases outside the gene matches: 0. Germline V CDR1 and CDR2: MNHEY, SMNVEV (reference sequence). CDR3 coding DNA: TGTGCCAGCAGACTAGCGGGGGGCTCCTACGAGCAGTACTTC. It encodes CASRLAGGSYEQYF.

This clone has just a few counts. The rearrangement joins TRBV10-3 to TRBJ1-4; TRBD1 agrees at 10 bases. Germline CDR1 ENHRY, CDR2 SYGVKD. This CDR3 spans 14 amino acids. V was clipped by 6 bases and J by 4 bases; unmatched bases: 2. CDR3 in amino acids: CAISRDRGNEKLFF. The CDR3 nucleotides are TGTGCCATCAGCAGGGACAGGGGTAATGAAAAACTGTTTTTT.

This chain links TRBV10-3 with TRBJ1-2; 7 bases are shared with TRBD1. Germline V lookup: CDR1 ENHRY, CDR2 SYGVKD. The CDR3 is 14 residues long. J gave up 2 bases and V 7 bases, and 7 bases lay outside the gene matches. DNA for the CDR3: TGTGCCATCATGGGGACAGATTCCAACTATGGCTACACCTTC. Amino acids: CAIMGTDSNYGYTF.

The V and J genes are TRBV6-5 and TRBJ2-5; tentative D call: TRBD2 (5 bases). CDR3 length equals 15 residues. Germline assignment: CDR1 MNHEY and CDR2 SVGAGI. V was shortened by 7 bases and J by 5 bases, with 20 bases between the two germline ends. The CDR3 DNA is TGTGCCAGCATCGCAAAGAGTTCGGGGTGGGAGACCCAGTACTTC. Its protein is CASIAKSSGWETQYF.

This clone turned up a few times. This chain connects TRBV6-4 to TRBJ1-2; D is undetermined. Germline V gives CDR1 MRHNA, CDR2 SNTAGT. The CDR3 is 8 residues long. V was trimmed by 9 bases and J by 12 bases, leaving 8 bases between them. The CDR3: CARALNTF. The CDR3 DNA reads TGTGCCAGGGCCCTAAACACCTTC.

This chain links TRBV7-9 with TRBJ2-5, with 9 bases fitting TRBD2. CDR3 length: 15 residues. Germline CDR1 is SEHNR and CDR2 is FQNEAQ (reference sequence). V trimming: 0 bases; J trimming: 4 bases; junction bases outside the gene matches: 3. In DNA, the CDR3 is TGTGCCAGCAGCTTAGCTCTAGCGGGAACAGAGACCCAGTACTTC. Translation gives CASSLALAGTETQYF.

J is TRBJ2-1 and V is TRBV7-3; TRBD2 is a possible D gene (6 bases). CDR3 length: 15 residues. CDR1 and CDR2 from the germline V gene are SGHTA and FQGTGA. Trimming took off 1 base at V and 4 bases at J, with 11 bases between the two ends. CDR3 in amino acids: CASSLSVAEYNEQFF. The DNA for the CDR3 is TGTGCCAGCAGCTTAAGTGTAGCGGAATACAATGAGCAGTTCTTC.

The V and J genes are TRBV2 and TRBJ2-2; no reliable D call. The ends were cut back, 2 bases at V and 1 base at J, with 8 bases in the middle. Germline assignment: CDR1 SNHLY and CDR2 FYNNEI. The CDR3 extends over 15 amino acids. The CDR3 DNA reads TGTGCCAGCAGTGAACTTGTCGGGAACACCGGGGAGCTGTTTTTT. Translating it yields CASSELVGNTGELFF.

The chain recombines TRBV14 with TRBJ1-2; D is unresolved. V shed 1 base and J shed 2 bases, with 11 bases lying between them. Germline CDR1 is SGHDN and CDR2 is FVKESK. CDR3 size: 15 residues. CDR3 protein: CASSQVMGWNYGYTF. The CDR3 coding sequence is TGTGCCAGCAGCCAAGTGATGGGCTGGAACTATGGCTACACCTTC.

The chain links TRBV5-4 to TRBJ1-4; 8 nucleotides agree with TRBD1. V lost 4 bases, J lost 8 bases, and 7 bases stayed unmatched. Germline CDR1 reads SGHNT; CDR2 reads YYREEE (reference sequence). The CDR3 is 14 amino acids. The CDR3 spells CASSPGQGREKLFF. In DNA form, the CDR3 reads TGTGCCAGCAGCCCTGGACAGGGCCGCGAAAAACTGTTTTTT.

The chain has TRBV7-9 and TRBJ2-7, with D possibly being TRBD1 (6 bases). The V and J ends lost 5 bases and 8 bases respectively, with 13 bases between them. Germline V gene sequence: CDR1 SEHNR, CDR2 FQNEAQ (reference sequence). The CDR3 has 12 amino acids. CDR3 DNA: TGTGCCAGCAGCGAGCGGACAGTCCAGCAGTACTTC. It is translated as CASSERTVQQYF.

V is TRBV6-1 and J is TRBJ2-3, with 10 bases lining up with TRBD2. Per germline, CDR1 MNHNS and CDR2 SASEGT. The CDR3 runs to 16 residues. The V gene end was trimmed by 4 bases and the J gene end by 2 bases; junction bases not matched to a gene: 6. The CDR3 sequence: CASSGWTSGITDTQYF. The DNA for the CDR3 is TGTGCCAGCAGTGGGTGGACTAGCGGTATCACAGATACGCAGTATTTT.

This clone came up a few times. The rearrangement links TRBV9 to TRBJ1-6; D unresolved. CDR3 length equals 13 residues. CDR1 SGDLS and CDR2 YYNGEE come from the germline V gene. The V end was cut by 0 bases, the J end by 8 bases, with 6 bases between. CDR3 nucleotides: TGTGCCAGCAGCGTAGGGATGGATTCACCCCTCCACTTT. Amino acids: CASSVGMDSPLHF.

The CDR3 sequence is CASSLGWGPYEQYF. The CDR3 DNA follows: TGTGCCAGCAGCTTGGGCTGGGGGCCCTACGAGCAGTACTTC. This sequence joins TRBV5-6 and TRBJ2-7; possible D gene TRBD1, 6 bases. CDR1 is SGHDT and CDR2 is YYEEEE in the germline V gene. Trimming took off 0 bases at V and 2 bases at J, with 9 bases between the two ends. CDR3 length: 14 amino acids.